This is a list of T cell receptor beta chains from one sample in a study of blood T cell repertoires in COVID-19. TCRdb's table, derived via immunoSEQ multiplex PCR, lists solely in-frame clones and lacks some. There are some 160,000 clones in the sample; around 89% occur only once, and 2.5% to 3.5% lies in the top ten. The sequencing sample was made of peripheral blood. The receptors were gathered from a woman aged 60-75 years with active COVID-19. CDR3s include the opening cysteine and the closing phenylalanine or tryptophan. Fields, in order: V gene, clone size, J gene, D gene, CDR3 DNA, CDR3 protein. The D gene is left open where the match is weak. Clone size appears in some rows only: once, few, many, or a class for an expanded clone.

>TRBV6-2/TRBV6-3|-|TRBJ2-1|TRBD2
TGTGCCAGCAGTTATCATCCCGCCGGACTAGCGGGAGTACATGAGCAGTTCTTC
CASSYHPAGLAGVHEQFF
>TRBV6-1|-|TRBJ2-7|TRBD1
TGTGCCAGCAGTGAACACAGGGGCTCTGAAAGATACGAGCAGTACTTC
CASSEHRGSERYEQYF
>TRBV5-4|-|TRBJ1-1|-
TGTGCCAGCAGTACCGGGACAGAAGCTTTCTTT
CASSTGTEAFF
>TRBV10-3|-|TRBJ1-1|-
TGTGCCATCAGTGAGGAGGAAATGAACACTGAAGCTTTCTTT
CAISEEEMNTEAFF
>TRBV5-1|-|TRBJ2-7|-
TGCGCCAGCAGCTTGGATGGGACTGGCGTAAGGGAGCAGTACTTC
CASSLDGTGVREQYF
>TRBV27|-|TRBJ2-7|TRBD2
TGTGCCAGCAGTTTACTATGGTCCGGGAGGGCCGGCGAGCAGTACTTC
CASSLLWSGRAGEQYF
>TRBV6-5|-|TRBJ2-7|TRBD2
TGTGCCGCTACTCGGGGGCTCCGGACTAGCAGCGAGCAGTACTTC
CAATRGLRTSSEQYF
>TRBV11-3|-|TRBJ2-1|TRBD2
TGTGCCAGCAGCCCCACGGGGACTAGCGCCTACAATGAGCAGTTCTTC
CASSPTGTSAYNEQFF
>TRBV7-2|-|TRBJ1-5|-
TGTGCCAGCAGCCCAGGCAGGGGCGCGTTAAGCAATCAGCCCCAGCATTTT
CASSPGRGALSNQPQHF
>TRBV18|-|TRBJ2-3|TRBD1
TGTGCCAGCTCACCTCGAGACAGGGCCCCAGATACGCAGTATTTT
CASSPRDRAPDTQYF
>TRBV9|-|TRBJ1-2|-
TGTGCCAGCAGCGCGGACAGATCAAACTATGGCTACACCTTC
CASSADRSNYGYTF
>TRBV29-1|-|TRBJ2-7|-
TGCAGCACCGGGACCCGGGGGACCTACGAGCAGTACTTC
CSTGTRGTYEQYF
>TRBV3-1/TRBV3-2|-|TRBJ1-3|TRBD1
TGTGCCAGCAGCCAAGATAGGGACAGCCTCTCTGGAAACACCATATATTTT
CASSQDRDSLSGNTIYF
>TRBV5-8|-|TRBJ2-7|TRBD2
TGTGCCAGCAGCTCCCAACCATTTACTAGCGGCCCCTACGAGCAGTACTTC
CASSSQPFTSGPYEQYF
>TRBV9|-|TRBJ2-7|-
TGTGCCAGCAGCGTTGGGCAGAGCTCCTACGAGCAGTACTTC
CASSVGQSSYEQYF
>TRBV7-9|-|TRBJ2-7|TRBD1
TGTGCCAGCAGCTTAGGGACAGGGGTGTTCGACGAGCAGTACTTC
CASSLGTGVFDEQYF
>TRBV21-1|-|TRBJ2-5|-
TGTGCCAGCAGCCGCCACTTGGACAGGGACTCGGAAGAGACCCAGTACTTC
CASSRHLDRDSEETQYF
>TRBV6-6|-|TRBJ1-2|TRBD1
TGTGCCAGCACGGACAGGGGATTCTATGGCTACACCTTC
CASTDRGFYGYTF
>TRBV19|-|TRBJ1-1|TRBD1
TGTGCCAGTAGTTTTAACCTCGGACAGGGGAACACTGAAGCTTTCTTT
CASSFNLGQGNTEAFF
>TRBV3-1/TRBV3-2|-|TRBJ2-5|TRBD2
TGTGCCAGCAGCGAACTAGCGGGAGAGCCGCAGACCCAGTACTTC
CASSELAGEPQTQYF
>TRBV9|-|TRBJ1-2|-
TGTGCCAGCAGCACCAGCCGGACAGAGTCGGGAGGCTACACCTTC
CASSTSRTESGGYTF
>TRBV18|-|TRBJ2-1|TRBD2
TGTGCCAGCTCACGGATTAGACTAGCGGGGTCCTACAATGAGCAGTTCTTC
CASSRIRLAGSYNEQFF
>TRBV7-2|-|TRBJ2-1|TRBD2
TGTGCCAGCAGACCGACCCCGGGACTAGCGGGTAATCTGGGTAATGAGCAGTTCTTC
CASRPTPGLAGNLGNEQFF
>TRBV5-1|-|TRBJ1-2|TRBD1
TGCGCCAGCAGCTTGGTGGGACAGGGCGTTTCCTATGGCTACACCTTC
CASSLVGQGVSYGYTF
>TRBV11-2|-|TRBJ1-2|-
TGTGTCAGCAGCCCCACAGGAACCTATGGCTACACCTTC
CVSSPTGTYGYTF
>TRBV7-9|-|TRBJ2-7|-
TGTGCCAGCAGCTTAGAGGGACAAATCTACGAGCAGTACTTC
CASSLEGQIYEQYF
>TRBV6-6|once|TRBJ1-4|-
TGTGCCAGCAGTTACGGTCAGACTGCAACTAATGAAAAACTGTTTTTT
CASSYGQTATNEKLFF
>TRBV6-4|-|TRBJ1-2|-
TGTGCCAGCAGTGAACAGAGGGGGGGGACCTATGGCTACACCTTC
CASSEQRGGTYGYTF
>TRBV7-2|-|TRBJ1-2|-
TGTGCCAGCAGCTTAGAGGACACTTGGGGCCTCCCCGGCGGCTACACCTTC
CASSLEDTWGLPGGYTF
>TRBV5-5|-|TRBJ2-7|-
TGTGCCAGCAGCTGGAGACAGGCCCCTGGGGAGCAGTACTTC
CASSWRQAPGEQYF
>TRBV15|-|TRBJ2-3|TRBD2
TGTGCCACCAGCAGAGATGGACTAGCGGGAGGGCCCGAGGCCCTAGATACGCAGTATTTT
CATSRDGLAGGPEALDTQYF
>TRBV18|-|TRBJ1-5|-
TGTGCCAGCTCACCAAACAGGGCCTATAGCAATCAGCCCCAGCATTTT
CASSPNRAYSNQPQHF
>TRBV4-2|-|TRBJ2-7|TRBD2
TGTGCCAGCAGCCGGGAACTAGCGGGAGTCTACGAGCAGTACTTC
CASSRELAGVYEQYF
>TRBV7-3|-|TRBJ2-2|-
TGTGCCAGCAGCCACCGCGGGACGAACACCGGGGAGCTGTTTTTT
CASSHRGTNTGELFF
>TRBV5-1|once|TRBJ2-1|TRBD2
TGCGCCAGCAACGCCTGGGGCGGGAGGGCCAATGAGCAGTTCTTC
CASNAWGGRANEQFF
>TRBV7-8|-|TRBJ2-7|-
TGTGCCAGCAGCTTAACTGGGGGGTTCTACGAGCAGTACTTC
CASSLTGGFYEQYF
>TRBV6-5|-|TRBJ2-7|TRBD2
TGTGCCGGCAGTTACTCAGGGCGGGAGGCGGCCTACGAGCAGTACTTC
CAGSYSGREAAYEQYF
>TRBV7-9|-|TRBJ2-5|-
TGTGCCAGCAGCTTATTACTAGGGCACCGGAGCCAAGAGACCCAGTACTTC
CASSLLLGHRSQETQYF
>TRBV5-5|few|TRBJ1-3|TRBD1
TGTGCCAGCAGCTTACGAAGGACAGGGAGCTCTGGAAACACCATATATTTT
CASSLRRTGSSGNTIYF
>TRBV30|-|TRBJ2-1|TRBD2
TGTGCCGGTTATTTAGCGGGAGGGCCCTATGAGCAGTTCTTC
CAGYLAGGPYEQFF
>TRBV9|-|TRBJ2-5|-
TGTGCCAGCAGCGTAGGGGGCAGGGAGACCCAGTACTTC
CASSVGGRETQYF
>TRBV18|-|TRBJ2-3|-
TGTGCCAGCTCACCAATTCGGGGGAGTGCTGCAGATACGCAGTATTTT
CASSPIRGSAADTQYF
>TRBV4-3|-|TRBJ2-5|TRBD2
TGCGCCAGCAGCCAAGGGATCGGACTAGCGGGAGGATCTGAGACCCAGTACTTC
CASSQGIGLAGGSETQYF
>TRBV4-1|-|TRBJ1-5|-
TGCGCCAGCAGCCAAGACGAGGGACACCGAAAGCGGCCCCAGCATTTT
CASSQDEGHRKRPQHF
>TRBV6-2/TRBV6-3|-|TRBJ2-5|TRBD2
TGTGCCAGCAGTTATTGGGTAGCGGGAGGGCAAGAGACCCAGTACTTC
CASSYWVAGGQETQYF
>TRBV30|-|TRBJ1-2|-
TGTGCCTGGAGTGAGGCAGCCAGGTACACCTTC
CAWSEAARYTF
>TRBV20-1|-|TRBJ1-5|TRBD1
TGCAGTGCTAGTCGGACAGGGGTCAATCAGCCCCAGCATTTT
CSASRTGVNQPQHF
>TRBV7-9|-|TRBJ2-3|TRBD2
TGTGCCAGCAGCCGGGGACTAGCGGGCTTATGGACGCAGTATTTT
CASSRGLAGLWTQYF
>TRBV7-9|-|TRBJ1-2|TRBD1
TGTGCCAGCACCCCAGGACAGGGATCGGGGGGCTACACCTTC
CASTPGQGSGGYTF
>TRBV20-1|few|TRBJ1-5|-
TGCAGTGCTAGTAGACAGGTTCCCAATCAGCCCCAGCATTTT
CSASRQVPNQPQHF
>TRBV9|-|TRBJ2-2|TRBD2
TGTGCCAGCAGCGCCAGACTAGCGGGAGCACAAGTCACCGGGGAGCTGTTTTTT
CASSARLAGAQVTGELFF
>TRBV6-4|-|TRBJ2-1|TRBD1
TGTGCCAGCAGTGAACAGGGGGATGAGCAGTTCTTC
CASSEQGDEQFF
>TRBV7-9|-|TRBJ1-5|-
TGTGCCAGCAGCCGGGAGTATAGCAATCAGCCCCAGCATTTT
CASSREYSNQPQHF
>TRBV10-3|-|TRBJ2-1|TRBD2
TGTGCCATCAGCTATAGCGGGAGTACCGGCAATGAGCAGTTCTTC
CAISYSGSTGNEQFF
>TRBV7-8|-|TRBJ2-3|TRBD2
TGTGCCAGCAGCTTACTACCCGGGACTAGCGGGAGGGAGACAGATACGCAGTATTTT
CASSLLPGTSGRETDTQYF
>TRBV5-4|few|TRBJ2-7|TRBD1
TGTGCCAGCAGCTCCGCCGGGACAGGGGTCCGCGAGCAGTACTTC
CASSSAGTGVREQYF
>TRBV6-5|-|TRBJ2-1|TRBD1
TGTGCCAGCAAAAAAGCGGGACAGGGAGGAGGAGAGCAGTTCTTC
CASKKAGQGGGEQFF
>TRBV5-4|-|TRBJ2-5|-
TGTGCCAGCAGCTTAATTGGGAGCGAGACCCAGTACTTC
CASSLIGSETQYF